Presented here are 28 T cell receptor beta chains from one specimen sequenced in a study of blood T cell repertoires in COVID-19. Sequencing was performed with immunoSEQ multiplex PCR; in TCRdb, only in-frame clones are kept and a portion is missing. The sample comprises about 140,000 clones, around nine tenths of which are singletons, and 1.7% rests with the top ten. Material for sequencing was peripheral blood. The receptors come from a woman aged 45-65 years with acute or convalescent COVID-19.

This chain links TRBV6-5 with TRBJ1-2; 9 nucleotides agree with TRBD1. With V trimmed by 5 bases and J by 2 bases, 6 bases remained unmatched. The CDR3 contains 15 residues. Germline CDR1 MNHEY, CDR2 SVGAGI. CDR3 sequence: CASSRPGQGNYGYTF. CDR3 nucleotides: TGTGCCAGCAGTAGACCGGGACAGGGCAACTATGGCTACACCTTC.

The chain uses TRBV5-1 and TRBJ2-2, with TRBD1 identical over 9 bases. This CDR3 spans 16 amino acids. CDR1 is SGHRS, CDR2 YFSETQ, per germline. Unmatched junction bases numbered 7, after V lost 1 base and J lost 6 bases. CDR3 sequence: CASSLFLRQGAGELFF. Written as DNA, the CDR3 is TGCGCCAGCAGCTTGTTTCTGAGACAGGGGGCCGGGGAGCTGTTTTTT.

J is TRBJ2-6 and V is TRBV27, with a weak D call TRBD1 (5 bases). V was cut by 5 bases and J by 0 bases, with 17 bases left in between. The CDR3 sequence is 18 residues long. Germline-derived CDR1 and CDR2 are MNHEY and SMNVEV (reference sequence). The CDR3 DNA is TGTGCCAGCAGTCTATTATACCGCGACAGCTCTGGGGCCAACGTCCTGACTTTC. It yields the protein CASSLLYRDSSGANVLTF.

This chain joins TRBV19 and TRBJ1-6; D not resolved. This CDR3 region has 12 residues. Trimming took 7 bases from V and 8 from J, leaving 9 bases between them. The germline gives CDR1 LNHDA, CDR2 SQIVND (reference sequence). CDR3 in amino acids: CASTGGYSPLHF. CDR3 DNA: TGTGCCAGTACGGGCGGGTATTCACCCCTCCACTTT. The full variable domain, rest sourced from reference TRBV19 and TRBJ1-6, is DGGITQSPKYLFRKEGQNVTLSCEQNLNHDAMYWYRQDPGQGLRLIYYSQIVNDFQKGDIAEGYSVSREKKESFPLTVTSAQKNPTAFYLCASTGGYSPLHFGNGTRLTVT.

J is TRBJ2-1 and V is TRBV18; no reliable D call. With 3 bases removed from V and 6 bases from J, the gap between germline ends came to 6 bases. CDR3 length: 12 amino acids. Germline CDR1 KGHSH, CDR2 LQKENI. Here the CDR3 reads CASSPDSNEQFF. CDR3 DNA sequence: TGTGCCAGCTCACCCGACTCCAATGAGCAGTTCTTC.

The CDR3 nucleotides read TGTGCCAGCAGCCAACTAGAAGTACAGGGTGATTCACCCCTCCACTTT. This encodes CASSQLEVQGDSPLHF. The rearrangement links TRBV3-1 (or the pseudogene TRBV3-2) to TRBJ1-6; D is perhaps TRBD1 (6 bases). This CDR3 is 16 amino acids long. Germline CDR1 and CDR2: LGHDT and YNNKEL (reference sequence). The V end was cut by 2 bases, the J end by 8 bases, with 16 bases between.

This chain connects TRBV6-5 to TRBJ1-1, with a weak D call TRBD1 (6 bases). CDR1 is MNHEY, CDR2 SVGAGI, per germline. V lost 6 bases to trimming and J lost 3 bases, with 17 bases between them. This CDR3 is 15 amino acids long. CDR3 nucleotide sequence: TGTGCCAGCAGGACGGGGGTAGGGGGGGACACTGAAGCTTTCTTT. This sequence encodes CASRTGVGGDTEAFF.

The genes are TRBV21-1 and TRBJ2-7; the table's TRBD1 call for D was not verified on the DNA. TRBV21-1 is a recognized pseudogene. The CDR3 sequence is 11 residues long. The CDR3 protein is CASSKEYRWYF. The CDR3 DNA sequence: TGTGCCAGCAGCAAAGAGTACAGGTGGTACTTC.

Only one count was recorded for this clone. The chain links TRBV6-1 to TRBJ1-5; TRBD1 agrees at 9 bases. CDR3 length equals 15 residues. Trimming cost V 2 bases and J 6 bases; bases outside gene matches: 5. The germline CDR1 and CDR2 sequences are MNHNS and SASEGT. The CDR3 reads CASSEPGQGLQPQHF. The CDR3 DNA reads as TGTGCCAGCAGTGAACCGGGACAGGGCCTTCAGCCCCAGCATTTT.

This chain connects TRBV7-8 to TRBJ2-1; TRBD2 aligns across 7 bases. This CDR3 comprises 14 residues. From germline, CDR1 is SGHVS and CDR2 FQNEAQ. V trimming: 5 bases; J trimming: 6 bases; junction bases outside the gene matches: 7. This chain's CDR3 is CASSPRTSINEQFF. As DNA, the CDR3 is TGTGCCAGCAGCCCGAGGACTAGTATCAATGAGCAGTTCTTC.

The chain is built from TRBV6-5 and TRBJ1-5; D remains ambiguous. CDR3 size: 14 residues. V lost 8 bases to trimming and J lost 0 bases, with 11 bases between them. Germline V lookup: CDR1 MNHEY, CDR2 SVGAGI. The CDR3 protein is CASGLPYSNQPQHF. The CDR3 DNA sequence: TGTGCCAGCGGGCTGCCTTATAGCAATCAGCCCCAGCATTTT.

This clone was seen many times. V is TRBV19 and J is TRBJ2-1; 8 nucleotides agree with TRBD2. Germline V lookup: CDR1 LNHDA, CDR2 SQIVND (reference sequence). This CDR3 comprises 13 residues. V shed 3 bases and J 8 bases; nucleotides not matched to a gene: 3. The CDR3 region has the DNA TGTGCCAGTAGTATCGGGAGGGTCGATGAGCAGTTCTTC. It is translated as CASSIGRVDEQFF.

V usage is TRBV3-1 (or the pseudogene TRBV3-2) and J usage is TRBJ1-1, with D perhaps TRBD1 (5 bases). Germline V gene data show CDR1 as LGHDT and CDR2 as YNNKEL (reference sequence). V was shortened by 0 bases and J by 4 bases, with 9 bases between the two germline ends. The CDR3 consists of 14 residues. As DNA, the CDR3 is TGTGCCAGCAGCCAAGATGGGGCTTTCACTGAAGCTTTCTTT. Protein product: CASSQDGAFTEAFF.

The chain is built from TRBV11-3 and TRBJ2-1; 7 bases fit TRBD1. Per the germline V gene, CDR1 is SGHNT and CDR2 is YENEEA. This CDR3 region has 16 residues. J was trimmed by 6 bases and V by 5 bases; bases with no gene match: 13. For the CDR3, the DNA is TGTGCCAGCAGCCAACGACAGGGTCAAAGTAGCAATGAGCAGTTCTTC. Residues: CASSQRQGQSSNEQFF.

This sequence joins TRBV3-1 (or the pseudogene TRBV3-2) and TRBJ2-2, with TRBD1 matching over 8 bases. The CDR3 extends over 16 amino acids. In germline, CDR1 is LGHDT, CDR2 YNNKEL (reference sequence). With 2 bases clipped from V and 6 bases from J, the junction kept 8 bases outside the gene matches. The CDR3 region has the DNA TGTGCCAGCAGCCAACTAGGACAGGGTGGGGCCGGGGAGCTGTTTTTT. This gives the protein CASSQLGQGGAGELFF.

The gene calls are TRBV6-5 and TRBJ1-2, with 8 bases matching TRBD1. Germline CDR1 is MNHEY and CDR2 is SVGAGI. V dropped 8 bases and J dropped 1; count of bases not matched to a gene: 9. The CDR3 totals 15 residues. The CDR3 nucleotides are TGTGCCAGCTCCGACAGGGGAGTAAATAACTATGGCTACACCTTC. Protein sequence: CASSDRGVNNYGYTF.

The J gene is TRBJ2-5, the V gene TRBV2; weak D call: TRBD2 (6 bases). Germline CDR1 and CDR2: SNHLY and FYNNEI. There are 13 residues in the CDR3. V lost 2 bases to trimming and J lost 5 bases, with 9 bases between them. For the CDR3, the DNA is TGTGCCAGCAGTGAAATTGGAGGGGAGACCCAGTACTTC. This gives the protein CASSEIGGETQYF.

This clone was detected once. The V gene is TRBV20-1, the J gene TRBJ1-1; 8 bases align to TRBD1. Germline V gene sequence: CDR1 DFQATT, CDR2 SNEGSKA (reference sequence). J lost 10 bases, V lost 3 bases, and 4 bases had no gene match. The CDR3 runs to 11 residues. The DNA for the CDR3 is TGCAGTGCTAGCCGGGACAGGCGAGCTTTCTTT. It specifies CSASRDRRAFF.

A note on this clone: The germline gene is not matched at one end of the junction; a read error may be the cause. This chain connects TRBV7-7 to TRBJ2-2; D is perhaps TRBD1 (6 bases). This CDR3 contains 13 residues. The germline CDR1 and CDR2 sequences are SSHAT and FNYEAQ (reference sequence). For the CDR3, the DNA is TGTGCTAGCAGCACCACAGGGCCCGGGGAGCTGTTTTTT. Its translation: CASSTTGPGELFF.

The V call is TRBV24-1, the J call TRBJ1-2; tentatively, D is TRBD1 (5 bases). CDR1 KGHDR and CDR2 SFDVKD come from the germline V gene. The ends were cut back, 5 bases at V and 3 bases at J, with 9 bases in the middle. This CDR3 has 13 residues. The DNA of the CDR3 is TGTGCCACCAGTGGGACAAGTTACTATGGCTACACCTTC. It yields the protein CATSGTSYYGYTF.

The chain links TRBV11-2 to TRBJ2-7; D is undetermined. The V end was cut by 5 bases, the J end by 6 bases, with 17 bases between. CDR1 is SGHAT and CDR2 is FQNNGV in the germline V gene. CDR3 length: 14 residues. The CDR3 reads CASSPSRSPGEQYF. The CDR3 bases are TGTGCCAGCAGCCCCTCGAGGAGCCCGGGCGAGCAGTACTTC.

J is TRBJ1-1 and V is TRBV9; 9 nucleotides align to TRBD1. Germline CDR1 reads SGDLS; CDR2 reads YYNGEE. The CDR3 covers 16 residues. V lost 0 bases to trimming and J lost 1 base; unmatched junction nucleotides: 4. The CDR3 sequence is CASSVAGTGPNTEAFF. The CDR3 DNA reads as TGTGCCAGCAGCGTAGCCGGGACAGGGCCGAACACTGAAGCTTTCTTT. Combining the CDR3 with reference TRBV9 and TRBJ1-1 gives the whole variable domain DSGVTQTPKHLITATGQRVTLRCSPRSGDLSVYWYQQSLDQGLQFLIQYYNGEERAKGNILERFSAQQFPDLHSELNLSSLELGDSALYFCASSVAGTGPNTEAFFGQGTRLTVV.

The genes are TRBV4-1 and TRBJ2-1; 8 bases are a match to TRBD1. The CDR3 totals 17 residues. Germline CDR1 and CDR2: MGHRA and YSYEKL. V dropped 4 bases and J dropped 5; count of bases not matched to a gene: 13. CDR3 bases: TGCGCCAGCAGCCTAGGTCCGGGACAGGAACGGGACAATGAGCAGTTCTTC. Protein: CASSLGPGQERDNEQFF.

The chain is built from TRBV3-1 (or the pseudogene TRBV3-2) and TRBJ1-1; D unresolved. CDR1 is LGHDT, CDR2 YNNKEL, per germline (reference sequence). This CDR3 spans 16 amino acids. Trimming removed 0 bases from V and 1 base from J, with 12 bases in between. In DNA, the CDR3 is TGTGCCAGCAGCCAAGATGGGCAGCCGACGAACACTGAAGCTTTCTTT. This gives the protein CASSQDGQPTNTEAFF.

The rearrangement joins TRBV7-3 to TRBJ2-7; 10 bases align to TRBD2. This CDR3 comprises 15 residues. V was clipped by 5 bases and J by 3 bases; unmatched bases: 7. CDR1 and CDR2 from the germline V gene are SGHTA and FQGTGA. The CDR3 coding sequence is TGTGCCAGCAGCCCGACAGCGGGGGGGCGCTACGAGCAGTACTTC. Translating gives CASSPTAGGRYEQYF.

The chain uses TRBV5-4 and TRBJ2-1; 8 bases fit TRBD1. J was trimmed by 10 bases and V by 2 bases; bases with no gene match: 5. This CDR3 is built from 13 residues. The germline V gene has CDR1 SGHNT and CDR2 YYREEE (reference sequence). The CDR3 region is CASSLGDRSEQFF. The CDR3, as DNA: TGTGCCAGCAGCTTAGGGGACAGGTCCGAGCAGTTCTTC.

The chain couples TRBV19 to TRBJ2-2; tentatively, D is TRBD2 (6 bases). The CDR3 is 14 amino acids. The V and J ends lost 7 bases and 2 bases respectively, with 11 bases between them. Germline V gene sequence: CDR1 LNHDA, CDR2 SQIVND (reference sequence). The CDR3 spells CASTYGTNTGELFF. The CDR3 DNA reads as TGTGCCAGTACTTACGGGACTAACACCGGGGAGCTGTTTTTT.

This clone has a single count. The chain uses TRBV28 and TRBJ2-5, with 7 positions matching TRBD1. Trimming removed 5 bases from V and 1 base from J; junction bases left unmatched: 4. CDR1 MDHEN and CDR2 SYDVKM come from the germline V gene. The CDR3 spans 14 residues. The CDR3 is CASSADRTQETQYF. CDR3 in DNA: TGTGCCAGCAGTGCGGACAGGACCCAAGAGACCCAGTACTTC.